This T cell receptor beta chain was documented in a study of post-analysis software for immune sequencing data. Study observations and caveats: There were roughly 5 TRBV segments more frequent in patients than controls, and TRBV5-6, TRBV5-1 and TRBV20-1 were among them. Compared against controls, patients with multiple sclerosis displayed significantly lower normalized Chao1 diversity.

The CDR3 sequence is 14 residues long. CDR1 WSHSY and CDR2 SAAADI come from the germline V gene. V was cut by 0 bases and J by 8 bases, with 14 bases left in between. Every TCR beta cDNA library bore unique molecular identifiers. Via MiXCR, TCRdb re-called the PCR reads, giving one row per CDR3 protein. Among around 200,000 distinct CDR3 sequences listed, 29% were seen once. This clonotype has ten or more counts. Its antigen is as yet unknown. The genes are TRBV10-2 and TRBJ2-7, with a possible D match to TRBD1 (6 bases). The sample comprised blood. This sequence originates from a girl between 2 and 17 years old with multiple sclerosis. CDR3 sequence (DNA): TGCGCCAGCAGTGAGTCGGGAAAACAGGGAAAGCAGTACTTC. This translates into CASSESGKQGKQYF.